Here is one TCR beta chain with its context. The CD8+ and CD4+ T cells were isolated magnetically using a negative isolation approach, whereas the TEMRA cells were enriched by FACS. Trimming stripped 4 bases from V and 5 bases from J, with 18 bases between. Germline V gene sequence: CDR1 LGHNA, CDR2 YNFKEQ. This CDR3 comprises 15 residues. Random hexamers were used to reverse transcribe the RNA input (about 0.5 to 1 ug). TCRdb redid the calling of the immunoSEQ multiplex PCR reads with MiXCR, one entry per CDR3 protein. The sample lists 120,000 to 150,000 distinct CDR3 sequences, around 94% occurring once. This specimen comes from a study of CD8 T cells in Susac syndrome.

Specimen: CD8+ T cells from PBMCs. This receptor was obtained from a human donor in good health. The chain joins TRBV4-2 to TRBJ2-7; a weak D match, TRBD1 (5 bases). CDR3 in amino acids: CASSPRAGKQDEQYF. The CDR3 bases are TGTGCCAGCAGCCCTAGGGCAGGGAAACAGGACGAGCAGTACTTC.